What follows is one T cell receptor beta chain and its context. This sample stems from a study of somatic mutations in cytotoxic T cells in rheumatoid arthritis. Positive magnetic bead selection separated CD4+ and CD8+ cells, and flow cytometry confirmed purity. Sequencing was performed with immunoSEQ multiplex PCR; in TCRdb, only in-frame clones are kept and a portion is missing. Counted here are roughly 10,000 clones, around 85% occurring once; the ten biggest clones make up approximately 8.1%. The receptor was derived from an adult with rheumatoid arthritis. The sequenced material came from CD8+ T cells sorted from blood.

CDR3: CASSQDRAVVYNEQFF. As DNA, the CDR3 is TGCGCCAGCAGCCAAGATCGGGCAGTCGTCTACAATGAGCAGTTCTTC. V is TRBV4-1 and J is TRBJ2-1, with D uncertain. The germline V and J ends were trimmed by 0 bases and 3 bases, with 12 bases remaining between them. The CDR3 consists of 16 residues. Looked up from germline, CDR1 is MGHRA and CDR2 is YSYEKL.